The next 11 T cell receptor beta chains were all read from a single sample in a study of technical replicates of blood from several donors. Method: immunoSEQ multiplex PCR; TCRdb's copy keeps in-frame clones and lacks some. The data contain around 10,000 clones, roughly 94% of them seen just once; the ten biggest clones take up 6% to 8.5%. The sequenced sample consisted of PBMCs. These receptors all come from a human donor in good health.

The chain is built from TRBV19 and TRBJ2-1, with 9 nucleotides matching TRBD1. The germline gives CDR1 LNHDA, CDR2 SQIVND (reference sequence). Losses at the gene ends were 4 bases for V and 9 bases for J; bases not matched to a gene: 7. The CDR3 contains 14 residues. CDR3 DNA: TGTGCCAGTAGTACGGGACAGGGAGTGGTTGAGCAGTTCTTC. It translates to CASSTGQGVVEQFF.

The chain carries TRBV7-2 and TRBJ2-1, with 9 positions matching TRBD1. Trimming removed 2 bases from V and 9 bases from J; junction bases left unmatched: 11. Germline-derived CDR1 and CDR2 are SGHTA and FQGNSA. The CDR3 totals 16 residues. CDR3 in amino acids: CASSLSTGGAAPEQFF. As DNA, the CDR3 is TGTGCCAGCAGCTTATCTACAGGGGGCGCGGCTCCTGAGCAGTTCTTC.

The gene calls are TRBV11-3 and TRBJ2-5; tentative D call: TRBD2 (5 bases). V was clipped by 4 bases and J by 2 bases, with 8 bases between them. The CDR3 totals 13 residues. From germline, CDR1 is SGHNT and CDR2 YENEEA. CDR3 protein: CASSWTHQETQYF. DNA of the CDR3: TGTGCCAGCAGCTGGACTCATCAAGAGACCCAGTACTTC. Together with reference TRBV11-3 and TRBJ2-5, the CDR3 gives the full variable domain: EAGVVQSPRYKIIEKKQPVAFWCNPISGHNTLYWYLQNLGQGPELLIRYENEEAVDDSQLPKDRFSAERLKGVDSTLKIQPAELGDSAVYLCASSWTHQETQYFGPGTRLLVL.

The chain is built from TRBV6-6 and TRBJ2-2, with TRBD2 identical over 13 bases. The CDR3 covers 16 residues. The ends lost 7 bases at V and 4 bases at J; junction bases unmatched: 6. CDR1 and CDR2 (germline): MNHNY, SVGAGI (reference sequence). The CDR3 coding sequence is TGTGCCAGCAACGACGGGACTAGCGGGACCACCGGGGAGCTGTTTTTT. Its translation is CASNDGTSGTTGELFF.

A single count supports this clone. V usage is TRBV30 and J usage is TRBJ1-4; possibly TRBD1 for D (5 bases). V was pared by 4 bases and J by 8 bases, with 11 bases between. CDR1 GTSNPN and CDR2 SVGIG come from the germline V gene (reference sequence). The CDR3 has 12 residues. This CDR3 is CAWNRRREKLFF. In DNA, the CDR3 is TGTGCCTGGAACAGGAGAAGGGAAAAACTGTTTTTT.

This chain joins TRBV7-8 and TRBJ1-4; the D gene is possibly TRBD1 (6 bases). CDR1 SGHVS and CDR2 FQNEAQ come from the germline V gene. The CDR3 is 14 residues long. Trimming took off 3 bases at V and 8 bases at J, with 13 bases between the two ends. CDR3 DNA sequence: TGTGCCAGCAGCTTCCAGTCAGGGGTAGAAAAACTGTTTTTT. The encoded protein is CASSFQSGVEKLFF.

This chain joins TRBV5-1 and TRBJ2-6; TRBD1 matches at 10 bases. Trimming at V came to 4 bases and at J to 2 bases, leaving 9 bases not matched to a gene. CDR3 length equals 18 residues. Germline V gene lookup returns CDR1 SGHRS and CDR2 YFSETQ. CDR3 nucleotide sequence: TGCGCCAGCAGCGTACTAGGACAGGGGGTTACTGGGGCCAACGTCCTGACTTTC. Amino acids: CASSVLGQGVTGANVLTF.

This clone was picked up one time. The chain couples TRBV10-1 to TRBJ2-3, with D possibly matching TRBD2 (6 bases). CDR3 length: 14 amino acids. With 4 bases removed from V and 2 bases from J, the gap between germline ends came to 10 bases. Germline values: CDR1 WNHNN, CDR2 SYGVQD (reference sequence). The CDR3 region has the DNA TGCGCCAGCAGTGTAGGCGGGAACACAGATACGCAGTATTTT. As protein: CASSVGGNTDTQYF.

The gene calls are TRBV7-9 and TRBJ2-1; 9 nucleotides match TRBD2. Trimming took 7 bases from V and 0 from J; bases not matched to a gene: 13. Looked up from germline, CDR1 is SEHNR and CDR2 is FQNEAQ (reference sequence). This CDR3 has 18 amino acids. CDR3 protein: CASITPVAGVSSYNEQFF. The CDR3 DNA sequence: TGTGCCAGCATCACACCCGTAGCGGGAGTAAGCTCCTACAATGAGCAGTTCTTC.

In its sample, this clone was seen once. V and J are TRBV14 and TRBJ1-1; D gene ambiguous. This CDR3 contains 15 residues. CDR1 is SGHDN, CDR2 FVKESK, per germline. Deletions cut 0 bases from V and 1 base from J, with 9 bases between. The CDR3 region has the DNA TGTGCCAGCAGCCAAGAAATAACAGCGAACACTGAAGCTTTCTTT. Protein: CASSQEITANTEAFF.

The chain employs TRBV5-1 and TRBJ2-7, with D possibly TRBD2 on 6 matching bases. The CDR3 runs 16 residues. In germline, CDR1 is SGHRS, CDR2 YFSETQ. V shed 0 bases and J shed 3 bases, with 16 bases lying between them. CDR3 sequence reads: CASSLGPGGLYYEQYF. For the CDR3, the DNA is TGCGCCAGCAGCTTGGGCCCCGGGGGACTTTACTACGAGCAGTACTTC.